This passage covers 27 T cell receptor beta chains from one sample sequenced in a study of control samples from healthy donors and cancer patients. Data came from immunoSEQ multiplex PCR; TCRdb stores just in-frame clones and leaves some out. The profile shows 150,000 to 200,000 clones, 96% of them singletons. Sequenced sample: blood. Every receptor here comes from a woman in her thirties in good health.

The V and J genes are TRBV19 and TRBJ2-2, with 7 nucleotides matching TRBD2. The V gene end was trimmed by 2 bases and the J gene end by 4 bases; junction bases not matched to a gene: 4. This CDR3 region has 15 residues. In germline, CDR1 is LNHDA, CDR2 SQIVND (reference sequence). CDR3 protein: CASSIPGGSTGELFF. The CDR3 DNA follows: TGTGCCAGTAGTATACCAGGCGGGAGCACCGGGGAGCTGTTTTTT.

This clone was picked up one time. The CDR3 reads CASSSGQPDGYTF. The CDR3 coding sequence is TGTGCCAGCAGTTCGGGACAACCCGATGGCTACACCTTC. The gene calls are TRBV12-3 or TRBV12-4 and TRBJ1-2; possibly TRBD1 for D (6 bases). The CDR3 is 13 amino acids. The V end lost 4 bases, the J end lost 6 bases, and 12 bases lay between the germline ends.

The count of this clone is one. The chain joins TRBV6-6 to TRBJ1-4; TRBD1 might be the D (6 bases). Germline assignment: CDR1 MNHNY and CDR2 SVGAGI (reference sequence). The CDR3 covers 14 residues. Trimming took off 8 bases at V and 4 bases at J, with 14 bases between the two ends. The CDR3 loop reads CASGNRAGNEKLFF. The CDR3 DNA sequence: TGTGCCAGCGGTAACAGGGCGGGTAATGAAAAACTGTTTTTT.

CDR3 bases: TGCGCCAGCAGCCCTTGGGGGGCAGGAGTTACCTACAATGAGCAGTTCTTC. This sequence encodes CASSPWGAGVTYNEQFF. This rearrangement joins TRBV4-1 to TRBJ2-1; D is perhaps TRBD1 or TRBD2 (6 bases each). The CDR3 runs to 17 residues. V was clipped by 4 bases and J by 2 bases, with 18 bases between them. The germline V gene encodes CDR1 MGHRA and CDR2 YSYEKL.

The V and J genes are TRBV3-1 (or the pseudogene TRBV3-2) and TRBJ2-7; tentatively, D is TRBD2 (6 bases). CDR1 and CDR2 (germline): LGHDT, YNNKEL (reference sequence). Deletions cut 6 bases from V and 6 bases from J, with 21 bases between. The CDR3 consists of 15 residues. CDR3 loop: CASSLFVGAGGEQYF. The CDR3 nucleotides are TGTGCCAGCAGTCTCTTCGTGGGAGCGGGTGGCGAGCAGTACTTC.

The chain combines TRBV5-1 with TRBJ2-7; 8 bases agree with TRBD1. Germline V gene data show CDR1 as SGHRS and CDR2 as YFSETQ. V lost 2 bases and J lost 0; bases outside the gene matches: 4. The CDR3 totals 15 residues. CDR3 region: CASSFPGQASYEQYF. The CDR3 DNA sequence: TGCGCCAGCAGCTTTCCGGGACAGGCCTCCTACGAGCAGTACTTC.

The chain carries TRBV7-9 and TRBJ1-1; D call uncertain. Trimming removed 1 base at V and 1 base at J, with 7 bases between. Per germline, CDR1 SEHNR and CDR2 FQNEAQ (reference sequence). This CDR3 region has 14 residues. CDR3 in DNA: TGTGCCAGCAGCTTAGAGGCCGGGAACACTGAAGCTTTCTTT. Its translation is CASSLEAGNTEAFF.

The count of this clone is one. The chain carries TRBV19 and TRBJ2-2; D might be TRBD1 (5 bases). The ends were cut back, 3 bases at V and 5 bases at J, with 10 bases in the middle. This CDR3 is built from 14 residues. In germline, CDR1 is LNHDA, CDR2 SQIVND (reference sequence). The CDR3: CASSISRVTGELFF. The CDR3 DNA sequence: TGTGCCAGTAGTATTTCCAGGGTTACCGGGGAGCTGTTTTTT.

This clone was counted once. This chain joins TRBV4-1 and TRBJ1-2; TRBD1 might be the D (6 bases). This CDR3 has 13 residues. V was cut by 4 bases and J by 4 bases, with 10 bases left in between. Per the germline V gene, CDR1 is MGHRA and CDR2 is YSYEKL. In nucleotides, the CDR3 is TGCGCCAGCAGCCCCGGACAGCGCTATGGCTACACCTTC. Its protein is CASSPGQRYGYTF.

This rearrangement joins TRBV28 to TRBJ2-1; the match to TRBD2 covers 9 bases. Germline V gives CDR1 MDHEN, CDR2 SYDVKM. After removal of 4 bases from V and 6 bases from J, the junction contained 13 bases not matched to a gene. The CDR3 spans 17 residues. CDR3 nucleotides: TGTGCCAGCAGTTCCTGGTTGGGGCGGGAGGGCCCCAATGAGCAGTTCTTC. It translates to CASSSWLGREGPNEQFF.

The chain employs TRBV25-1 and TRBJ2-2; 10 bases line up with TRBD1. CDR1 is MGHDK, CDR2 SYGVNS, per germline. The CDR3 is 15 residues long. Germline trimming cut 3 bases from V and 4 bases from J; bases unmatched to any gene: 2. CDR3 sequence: CASSDRTGGTGELFF. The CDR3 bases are TGTGCCAGCAGTGACCGGACAGGGGGCACCGGGGAGCTGTTTTTT.

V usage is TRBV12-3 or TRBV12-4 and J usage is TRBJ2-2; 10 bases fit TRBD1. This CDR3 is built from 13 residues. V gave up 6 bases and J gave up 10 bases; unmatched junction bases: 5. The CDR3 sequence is CASSQGQGLELFF. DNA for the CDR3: TGTGCCAGCAGCCAGGGACAGGGGTTGGAGCTGTTTTTT.

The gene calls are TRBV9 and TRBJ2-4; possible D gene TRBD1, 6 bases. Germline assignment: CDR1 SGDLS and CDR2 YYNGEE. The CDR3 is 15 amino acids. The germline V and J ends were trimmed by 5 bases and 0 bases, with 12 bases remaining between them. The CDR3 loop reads CASSPQGRAKNIQYF. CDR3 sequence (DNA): TGTGCCAGCAGTCCACAGGGAAGAGCCAAAAACATTCAGTACTTC.

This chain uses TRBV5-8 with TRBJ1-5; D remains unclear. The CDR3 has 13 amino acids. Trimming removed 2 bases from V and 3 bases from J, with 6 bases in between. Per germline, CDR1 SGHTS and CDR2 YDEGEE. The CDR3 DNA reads TGTGCCAGCAGCTTATTTCTCAATCAGCCCCAGCATTTT. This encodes CASSLFLNQPQHF.

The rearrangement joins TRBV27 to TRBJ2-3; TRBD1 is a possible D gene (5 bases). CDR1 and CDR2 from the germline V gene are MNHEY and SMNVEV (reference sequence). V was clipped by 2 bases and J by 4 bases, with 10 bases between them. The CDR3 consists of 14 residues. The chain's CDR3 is CASSLAHRSDTQYF. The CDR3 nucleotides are TGTGCCAGCAGTTTAGCCCACAGGTCAGATACGCAGTATTTT.

CDR3 in amino acids: CATTGGGNEQFF. Here the CDR3 DNA reads TGTGCCACTACGGGGGGGGGCAATGAGCAGTTCTTC. The rearrangement links TRBV25-1 to TRBJ2-1; 8 bases agree with TRBD2. CDR3 size: 12 residues. Looked up from germline, CDR1 is MGHDK and CDR2 is SYGVNS. The trim removed 10 bases at V and 6 bases at J, leaving 5 bases unmatched. Looking up the rest from reference TRBV25-1 and TRBJ2-1 gives the full variable domain: EADIYQTPRYLVIGTGKKITLECSQTMGHDKMYWYQQDPGMELHLIHYSYGVNSTEKGDLSSESTVSRIRTEHFPLTLESARPSHTSQYLCATTGGGNEQFFGPGTRLTVL.

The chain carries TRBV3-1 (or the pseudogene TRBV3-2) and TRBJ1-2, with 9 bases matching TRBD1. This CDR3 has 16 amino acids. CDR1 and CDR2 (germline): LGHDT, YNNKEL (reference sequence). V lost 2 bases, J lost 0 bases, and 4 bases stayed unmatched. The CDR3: CASSQYGQGSNYGYTF. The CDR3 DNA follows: TGTGCCAGCAGCCAATACGGACAGGGGTCTAACTATGGCTACACCTTC.

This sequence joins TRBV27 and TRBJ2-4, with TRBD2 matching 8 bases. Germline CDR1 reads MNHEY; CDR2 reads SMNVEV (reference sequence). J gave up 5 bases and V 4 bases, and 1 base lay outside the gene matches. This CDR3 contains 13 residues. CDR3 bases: TGTGCCAGCAGTTGGACTAGCCAAAACATTCAGTACTTC. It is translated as CASSWTSQNIQYF.

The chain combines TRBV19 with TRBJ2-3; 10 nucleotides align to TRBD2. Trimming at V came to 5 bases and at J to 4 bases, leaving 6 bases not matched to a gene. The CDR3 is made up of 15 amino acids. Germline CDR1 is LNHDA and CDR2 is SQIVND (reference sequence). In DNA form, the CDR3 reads TGTGCCAGTAGTGCCACAGCGGGAGGGCCAGATACGCAGTATTTT. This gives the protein CASSATAGGPDTQYF.

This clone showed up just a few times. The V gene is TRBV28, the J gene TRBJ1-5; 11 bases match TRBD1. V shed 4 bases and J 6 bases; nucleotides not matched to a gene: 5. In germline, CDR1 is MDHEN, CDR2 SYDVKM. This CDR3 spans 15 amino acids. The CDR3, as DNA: TGTGCCAGCAGTTGGGGACAGGGGGACAGTCAGCCCCAGCATTTT. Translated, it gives CASSWGQGDSQPQHF.

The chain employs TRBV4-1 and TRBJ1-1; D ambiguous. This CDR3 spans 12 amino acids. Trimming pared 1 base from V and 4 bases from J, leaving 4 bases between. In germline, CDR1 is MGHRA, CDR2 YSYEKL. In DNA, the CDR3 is TGCGCCAGCAGCCAAGCGGGCACTGAAGCTTTCTTT. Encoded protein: CASSQAGTEAFF.

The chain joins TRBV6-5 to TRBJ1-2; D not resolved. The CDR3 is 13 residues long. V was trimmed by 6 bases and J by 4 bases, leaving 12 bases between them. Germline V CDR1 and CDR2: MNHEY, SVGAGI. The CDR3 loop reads CASRPGKTYGYTF. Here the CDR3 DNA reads TGTGCCAGCAGGCCCGGTAAAACCTATGGCTACACCTTC.

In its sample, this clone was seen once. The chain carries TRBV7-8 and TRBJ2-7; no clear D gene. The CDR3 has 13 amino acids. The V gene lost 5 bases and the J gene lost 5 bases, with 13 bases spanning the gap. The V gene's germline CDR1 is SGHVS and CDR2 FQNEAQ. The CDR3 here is CASSPSPVDEQYF. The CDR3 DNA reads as TGTGCCAGCAGCCCGTCGCCGGTTGACGAGCAGTACTTC. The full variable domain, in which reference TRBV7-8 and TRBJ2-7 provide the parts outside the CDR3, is GAGVSQSPRYKVAKRGQDVALRCDPISGHVSLFWYQQALGQGPEFLTYFQNEAQLDKSGLPSDRFFAERPEGSVSTLKIQRTQQEDSAVYLCASSPSPVDEQYFGPGTRLTVT.

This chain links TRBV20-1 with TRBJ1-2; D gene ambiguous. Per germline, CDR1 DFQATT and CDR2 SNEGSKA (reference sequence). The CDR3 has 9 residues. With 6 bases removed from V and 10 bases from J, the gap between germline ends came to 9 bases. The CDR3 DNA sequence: TGCAGTGCCAAAACGTCCTACACCTTC. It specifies CSAKTSYTF.

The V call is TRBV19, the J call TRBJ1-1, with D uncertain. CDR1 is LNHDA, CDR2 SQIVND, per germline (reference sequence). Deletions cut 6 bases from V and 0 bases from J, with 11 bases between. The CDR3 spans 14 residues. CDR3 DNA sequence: TGTGCCAGTAGAAGTGTCAGCATGAACACTGAAGCTTTCTTT. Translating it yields CASRSVSMNTEAFF. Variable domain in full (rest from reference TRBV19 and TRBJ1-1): DGGITQSPKYLFRKEGQNVTLSCEQNLNHDAMYWYRQDPGQGLRLIYYSQIVNDFQKGDIAEGYSVSREKKESFPLTVTSAQKNPTAFYLCASRSVSMNTEAFFGQGTRLTVV.

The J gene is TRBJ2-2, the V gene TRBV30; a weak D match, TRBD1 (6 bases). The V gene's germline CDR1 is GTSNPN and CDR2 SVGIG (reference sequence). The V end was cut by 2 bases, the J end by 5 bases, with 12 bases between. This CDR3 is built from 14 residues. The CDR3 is CAWSRNRATGELFF. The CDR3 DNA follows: TGTGCCTGGAGTAGGAACAGGGCGACCGGGGAGCTGTTTTTT.

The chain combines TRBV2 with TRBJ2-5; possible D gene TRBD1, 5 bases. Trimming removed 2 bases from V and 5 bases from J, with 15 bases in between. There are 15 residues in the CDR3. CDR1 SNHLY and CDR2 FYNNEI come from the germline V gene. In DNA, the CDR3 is TGTGCCAGCAGTGAATTCGGCGCCGCAGGGGAGACCCAGTACTTC. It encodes CASSEFGAAGETQYF.